The clone carrying this T cell receptor (beta chain) has more than one count but fewer than ten. Its antigen remains unknown. This record comes from a study of vaccination effects on CD4 cells after COVID-19. Across the whole study: Participants each got two BNT162b2 or mRNA-1273 vaccine doses.

The germline V gene has CDR1 GTSNPN and CDR2 SVGIG (reference sequence). CDR3 size: 15 residues. Trimming took off 4 bases at V and 2 bases at J, with 16 bases between the two ends. Ahead of sequencing, the ViraFEST assay grew antigen-specific CD4+ T cells using viral peptide pools. After roughly eleven days in culture, the CD4+ T cells were isolated. None of the vaccinated had previously contracted SARS-CoV-2, and their nucleocapsid antibodies tested negative. Libraries were prepared by immunoSEQ multiplex PCR; TCRdb keeps only in-frame clonotypes and omits some of them. The sample has 77,000 or so clones; around 81% are singletons.

The V gene is TRBV30, the J gene TRBJ2-3; D is possibly TRBD2 (7 bases). This clonotype was sampled from a human donor who received a COVID-19 vaccine. This material consisted of CD4+ T cells from PBMCs cultured with SARS-CoV-2 spike peptides, taken before COVID-19 vaccination. CDR3 loop: CAWKLGGGYTDTQYF. Here the CDR3 DNA reads TGTGCCTGGAAGCTGGGGGGGGGCTACACAGATACGCAGTATTTT.